This TCR beta chain was captured in a study of cytomegalovirus exposure and HLA in healthy donors. Comment on this clone: The antigen is unknown.

This PCR relied on a set of 60 Vbeta primers and 13 Jbeta primers. Sequencing was performed with immunoSEQ multiplex PCR; in TCRdb, only in-frame clones are kept and a portion is missing. The sample contains about 110,000 clones, around 80% of which appear only once. Germline-derived CDR1 and CDR2 are SGHVS and FQNEAQ. The CDR3 is 16 amino acids. V shed 5 bases, J shed 3 bases, and the junction held 11 bases outside the gene matches. Study observations and caveats: In a later analysis, parvovirus B19, influenza, CMV and Epstein-Barr virus appeared linked to several top co-occurrence clusters. The number of N-insertions in an Asian-associated ancestry cluster was reportedly below the approximately 700-donor mean in a later analysis. There were some public TCRs occurring in many donors, but most TCR sequences were rare.

The chain has TRBV7-8 and TRBJ2-7; 9 bases align to TRBD1. The sequence came from a man aged 25 to 40 in good health and CMV-seropositive. What was sequenced was PBMCs. Here the CDR3 DNA reads TGTGCCAGCAGCCTCTCCGGGACAGGGAAGGTCTACGAGCAGTACTTC. Translation: CASSLSGTGKVYEQYF. The whole variable domain, remainder taken from reference TRBV7-8 and TRBJ2-7, is GAGVSQSPRYKVAKRGQDVALRCDPISGHVSLFWYQQALGQGPEFLTYFQNEAQLDKSGLPSDRFFAERPEGSVSTLKIQRTQQEDSAVYLCASSLSGTGKVYEQYFGPGTRLTVT.